These 21 T cell receptor beta chains originate from one sample sequenced in a study of T cells after yellow fever vaccination. TCRdb re-called the 5' RACE reads with MiXCR, one entry per CDR3 protein. The sample yields about 350,000 distinct CDR3 sequences, around 13% seen once. The sample consisted of CD4+ T cells sorted from PBMCs, taken 15 days after the yellow fever booster vaccination. The receptors here all came from a man between 18 and 29 years old who received the YFV17D yellow fever vaccine.

The chain links TRBV12-3 or TRBV12-4 to TRBJ1-2; D is unresolved. This CDR3 comprises 12 residues. V lost 6 bases and J lost 8, with 13 bases in between. CDR3: CASSQTGWGYTF. In nucleotides, the CDR3 is TGTGCCAGCAGCCAAACGGGGTGGGGCTACACCTTC.

The chain is built from TRBV6-5 and TRBJ2-7, with 10 bases matching TRBD2. Germline CDR1 MNHEY, CDR2 SVGAGI. The CDR3 totals 17 residues. J lost 5 bases, V lost 3 bases, and 13 bases had no gene match. CDR3 in amino acids: CASSYYFVAGGVNEQYF. CDR3 nucleotides: TGTGCCAGCAGTTATTACTTTGTAGCGGGGGGCGTTAACGAGCAGTACTTC.

The chain is built from TRBV12-3 or TRBV12-4 and TRBJ2-1; D might be TRBD2 (5 bases). CDR3 length equals 12 residues. Trimming shortened V by 7 bases and J by 7 bases, and 11 bases separated the two germline ends. The CDR3 region is CASISTGNEQFF. In DNA, the CDR3 is TGTGCCAGCATTTCAACGGGGAATGAGCAGTTCTTC.

This clonotype has a handful of counts. J is TRBJ2-7 and V is TRBV12-3 or TRBV12-4; tentatively, D is TRBD1 (6 bases). The CDR3 spans 14 residues. Trimming took 5 bases from V and 3 from J, leaving 14 bases between them. The CDR3 DNA follows: TGTGCCAGCAGTCCCCCGGGACATCTCTACGAGCAGTACTTC. Translating it yields CASSPPGHLYEQYF.

This clonotype was seen more than once but under ten times. The CDR3 nucleotides read TGTGCCAGCAGTTTTTTACTTATAACAGGGGGAGACTATGGCTACACCTTC. Its translation: CASSFLLITGGDYGYTF. This chain links TRBV28 with TRBJ1-2; 8 nucleotides agree with TRBD1. The CDR3 runs to 17 residues. Germline CDR1 MDHEN, CDR2 SYDVKM. The trim removed 3 bases at V and 3 bases at J, leaving 12 bases unmatched.

The CDR3: CAWSVGSTETQYF. The DNA for the CDR3 is TGTGCCTGGAGTGTGGGGTCCACGGAGACCCAGTACTTC. The chain links TRBV30 to TRBJ2-5; no clear D gene. The germline V and J ends were trimmed by 0 bases and 5 bases, with 10 bases remaining between them. CDR1 and CDR2 from the germline V gene are GTSNPN and SVGIG (reference sequence). This CDR3 spans 13 amino acids. Complete variable domain (other parts from reference TRBV30 and TRBJ2-5): SQTIHQWPATLVQPVGSPLSLECTVEGTSNPNLYWYRQAAGRGLQLLFYSVGIGQISSEVPQNLSASRPQDRQFILSSKKLLLSDSGFYLCAWSVGSTETQYFGPGTRLLVL.

V and J are TRBV7-2 and TRBJ2-7; 8 bases match TRBD2. Trimming cost V 1 base and J 2 bases; bases outside gene matches: 7. CDR1 is SGHTA and CDR2 is FQGNSA in the germline V gene. CDR3 size: 16 residues. CDR3 amino acids: CASSLGGAGGTYEQYF. CDR3 coding DNA: TGTGCCAGCAGCTTAGGTGGGGCGGGGGGAACCTACGAGCAGTACTTC.

The J gene is TRBJ2-1, the V gene TRBV5-1; TRBD2 agrees at 9 bases. The CDR3 runs to 14 residues. CDR1 SGHRS and CDR2 YFSETQ come from the germline V gene. Unmatched junction bases numbered 5, after V lost 3 bases and J lost 7 bases. This CDR3 is CASSSGTSPNEQFF. For the CDR3, the DNA is TGCGCCAGCAGCTCCGGGACTAGCCCTAATGAGCAGTTCTTC.

This clonotype was found a few times. V and J are TRBV4-1 and TRBJ2-1, with a possible D match to TRBD2 (7 bases). CDR1 and CDR2 (germline): MGHRA, YSYEKL. The CDR3 extends over 17 amino acids. Trimming left V 4 bases short and J 4 bases short, with 20 bases between. The CDR3 DNA follows: TGCGCCAGCAGCCCGAGTGGACGGGGGGCGGGGTACAATGAGCAGTTCTTC. It yields the protein CASSPSGRGAGYNEQFF.

The J gene is TRBJ2-5, the V gene TRBV7-2, with D possibly matching TRBD1 (5 bases). The V end lost 5 bases, the J end lost 7 bases, and 20 bases lay between the germline ends. There are 15 residues in the CDR3. Germline CDR1 is SGHTA and CDR2 is FQGNSA. This CDR3 reads CASSTNMGQWGTQYF. Written as DNA, the CDR3 is TGTGCCAGCAGCACCAATATGGGGCAGTGGGGGACCCAGTACTTC. Using reference TRBV7-2 and TRBJ2-5 for the parts outside the CDR3, the full variable domain is GAGVSQSPSNKVTEKGKDVELRCDPISGHTALYWYRQSLGQGLEFLIYFQGNSAPDKSGLPSDRFSAERTGGSVSTLTIQRTQQEDSAVYLCASSTNMGQWGTQYFGPGTRLLVL.

This clonotype was detected many times. The genes are TRBV20-1 and TRBJ2-3, with TRBD2 matching over 10 bases. Per the germline V gene, CDR1 is DFQATT and CDR2 is SNEGSKA (reference sequence). This CDR3 contains 13 residues. After removal of 6 bases from V and 5 bases from J, the junction contained 5 bases not matched to a gene. CDR3 sequence: CSARQRGGDTQYF. The DNA for the CDR3 is TGCAGTGCCCGACAGCGGGGGGGAGATACGCAGTATTTT.

The chain employs TRBV20-1 and TRBJ2-1, with TRBD2 identical over 9 bases. CDR1 is DFQATT, CDR2 SNEGSKA, per germline (reference sequence). V lost 6 bases and J lost 6; bases outside the gene matches: 9. This CDR3 has 14 amino acids. CDR3 region: CSAPTGLALNEQFF. The CDR3 nucleotides read TGCAGTGCCCCTACCGGACTAGCGCTCAATGAGCAGTTCTTC.

This clonotype was found many times. The chain has TRBV5-1 and TRBJ1-6; no firm D call. This CDR3 is built from 15 residues. Trimming pared 0 bases from V and 10 bases from J, leaving 14 bases between. Germline V gene sequence: CDR1 SGHRS, CDR2 YFSETQ. The CDR3 sequence is CASSLEADRSSPLHF. The CDR3 region has the DNA TGCGCCAGCAGCTTGGAGGCGGATCGGTCCTCACCCCTCCACTTT. The full variable domain, in which reference TRBV5-1 and TRBJ1-6 provide the parts outside the CDR3, is KAGVTQTPRYLIKTRGQQVTLSCSPISGHRSVSWYQQTPGQGLQFLFEYFSETQRNKGNFPGRFSGRQFSNSRSEMNVSTLELGDSALYLCASSLEADRSSPLHFGNGTRLTVT.

V is TRBV7-2 and J is TRBJ2-7, with D unclear. Between the trimmed V and J ends, which lost 2 bases and 6 bases, there was a span of 5 bases. The CDR3 consists of 11 residues. Germline-derived CDR1 and CDR2 are SGHTA and FQGNSA. The CDR3 DNA is TGTGCCAGCAGCTTATATGTCGAGCAGTACTTC. Its translation: CASSLYVEQYF.

Ten or more counts support this clonotype. CDR3: CASSLRDRGRQTQYF. CDR3 nucleotide sequence: TGCGCCAGCAGCTTGAGGGACAGGGGGCGGCAGACCCAGTACTTC. V usage is TRBV5-1 and J usage is TRBJ2-5, with 12 bases matching TRBD1. Germline V gene lookup returns CDR1 SGHRS and CDR2 YFSETQ. The CDR3 is made up of 15 amino acids. Trimming at V came to 1 base and at J to 6 bases, leaving 4 bases not matched to a gene.

The table lists this clonotype with a few counts. Sequence at one end of the junction differs from germline and may be a read error. The rearrangement uses TRBV5-1 and TRBJ2-5; D unclear. The germline gives CDR1 SGHRS, CDR2 YFSETQ. This CDR3 has 14 residues. CDR3 amino acids: CASRLGISQETQYF. The CDR3 nucleotides are TGCGCCAGCAGATTGGGGATCAGTCAAGAGACCCAGTACTTC.

The chain couples TRBV16 to TRBJ2-3, with a tentative D call TRBD1 (5 bases). Trimming cost V 0 bases and J 1 base, with 8 bases left between them. The length of the CDR3 is 15 residues. Per germline, CDR1 KGHSY and CDR2 FQNENV. CDR3 residues: CASSQSGRGTDTQYF. In DNA, the CDR3 is TGTGCCAGCAGCCAATCGGGCAGGGGCACAGATACGCAGTATTTT.

About this clonotype itself: The junction and the germline gene differ at one end; a read error may be behind it. V and J are TRBV7-3 and TRBJ2-3; 9 nucleotides line up with TRBD2. The CDR3 loop spans 16 amino acids. The germline V gene has CDR1 SGHTA and CDR2 FQGTGA. The CDR3 here is CASSGGTSPTADTEYF. In DNA form, the CDR3 reads TGTGCCAGCAGCGGGGGGACTAGCCCTACTGCAGATACGGAGTATTTT.

In this sample, this clonotype turned up a few times. The chain uses TRBV6-5 and TRBJ2-1; D remains ambiguous. The CDR3 extends over 15 amino acids. The germline V gene has CDR1 MNHEY and CDR2 SVGAGI. Trimming removed 0 bases at V and 1 base at J, with 7 bases between. The CDR3, as DNA: TGTGCCAGCAGTTACTCTGGTCAATCCTACAATGAGCAGTTCTTC. Translated, it gives CASSYSGQSYNEQFF.

This clonotype was picked up many times. The chain recombines TRBV7-2 with TRBJ2-5; 7 bases align to TRBD2. V shed 5 bases and J 7 bases; nucleotides not matched to a gene: 13. CDR1 and CDR2 (germline): SGHTA, FQGNSA. The CDR3 consists of 15 residues. CDR3 sequence reads: CASSPIRGRVGTQYF. CDR3 nucleotides: TGTGCCAGCAGCCCAATCCGAGGGAGGGTAGGGACCCAGTACTTC.

CDR3 coding DNA: TGTGCCAGCAGCAAGGACGGGTATGGCTACACCTTC. This gives the protein CASSKDGYGYTF. The chain joins TRBV3-1 to TRBJ1-2; D gene unclear. Between the trimmed V and J ends, which lost 5 bases and 5 bases, there was a span of 9 bases. From germline, CDR1 is LGHDT and CDR2 YNNKEL (reference sequence). The CDR3 extends over 12 amino acids.